This T cell receptor beta chain derives from a study of vaccination and CD4 T cells after COVID-19. Study overall: Post-COVID draws followed diagnosis by a median around 97 days (range 35 to 161). The stimulus for the cells was overlapping spike peptides derived from SARS-CoV-2, HCoV-NL63, HCoV-OC43 and HCoV-229E.

Concerning this clonotype: Its antigen is unidentified.

The study sequenced cultured CD4+ T cell DNA using the Oncomine TCR Beta short-read assay. Cultures of CD4+ T cells served as the source for extracting genomic DNA. One entry per CDR3 protein results from TCRdb running MiXCR on the PCR reads. The table has 10,000 to 15,000 distinct CDR3 sequences, roughly three fifths seen once. The treatment here: roughly nine-day PBMC culture with coronavirus spike peptide pools or control peptides (ViraFEST assay). Sequenced sample: CD4+ T cells from blood, cultured in vitro. This TCR came from a human donor who had recovered from COVID-19.

CDR3 in DNA: TGTGCCTGGAGTGTAAACCGTCTCAATTCACCCCTCCACTTT. This codes for CAWSVNRLNSPLHF. J is TRBJ1-6 and V is TRBV30; D gene unclear. From germline, CDR1 is GTSNPN and CDR2 SVGIG (reference sequence). The germline V and J ends were trimmed by 0 bases and 7 bases, with 10 bases remaining between them. CDR3 length equals 14 residues.